This T cell receptor beta chain comes out of a study of cytomegalovirus exposure and HLA in healthy donors. General observations from the study: TCR beta V- and J-gene trimming was later associated with a missense DCLRE1C variant. HLA alleles were associated with 15,000 to 20,000 TCR beta sequences in a later analysis at 0.05 false discovery rate.

The PCR contained 60 Vbeta and 13 Jbeta primers. Clones were sequenced by immunoSEQ multiplex PCR, and TCRdb holds only the in-frame ones, with some missing. The table records 150,000 to 200,000 clones, roughly 83% of them present only once. The CDR3 extends over 16 amino acids. Germline V gene sequence: CDR1 SGHTA, CDR2 FQGNSA. Deletions cut 5 bases from V and 9 bases from J, with 20 bases between. This clone was detected only a few times. Its antigen is unknown. Sequenced material: PBMCs. The receptor was isolated from a woman aged 50 to 60 in good health and CMV-seronegative. The V call is TRBV7-2, the J call TRBJ1-6, with TRBD1 as a possible D gene (5 bases). This chain's CDR3 is CASSPAGSVGGSPLHF. CDR3 nucleotide sequence: TGTGCCAGCAGCCCCGCAGGGTCGGTGGGTGGTTCACCCCTCCACTTT.